This T cell receptor (beta chain) was identified in a study of cytomegalovirus exposure and HLA in healthy donors. The wider study: A prior study identified approximately 120 million unique TCR beta sequences from about 200 million T cells. As released early, the data held about 85 million unique TCRs from HLA-typed donors.

The PCR made use of 60 Vbeta and 13 Jbeta primers. TCRdb's table, derived via immunoSEQ multiplex PCR, lists solely in-frame clones and lacks some. The sample records about 110,000 clones, 70% to 80% being singletons. Study-wide findings and caveats: The study assumed roughly uniform donor sequencing depth for presence/absence analyses.

As for this clone: As yet, its antigen is unknown.

V shed 0 bases and J shed 4 bases, with 13 bases lying between them. The CDR3 is made up of 16 amino acids. Germline lookup yields CDR1 SEHNR and CDR2 FQNEAQ (reference sequence). The source material was PBMCs. This sequence joins TRBV7-9 and TRBJ2-1, with D possibly being TRBD1 (7 bases). This sequence was found in a woman aged 40 to 49 in good health and CMV-seronegative. CDR3 region: CASSLASGDSYNEQFF. CDR3 coding DNA: TGTGCCAGCAGCTTAGCCTCGGGGGACAGTTACAATGAGCAGTTCTTC.